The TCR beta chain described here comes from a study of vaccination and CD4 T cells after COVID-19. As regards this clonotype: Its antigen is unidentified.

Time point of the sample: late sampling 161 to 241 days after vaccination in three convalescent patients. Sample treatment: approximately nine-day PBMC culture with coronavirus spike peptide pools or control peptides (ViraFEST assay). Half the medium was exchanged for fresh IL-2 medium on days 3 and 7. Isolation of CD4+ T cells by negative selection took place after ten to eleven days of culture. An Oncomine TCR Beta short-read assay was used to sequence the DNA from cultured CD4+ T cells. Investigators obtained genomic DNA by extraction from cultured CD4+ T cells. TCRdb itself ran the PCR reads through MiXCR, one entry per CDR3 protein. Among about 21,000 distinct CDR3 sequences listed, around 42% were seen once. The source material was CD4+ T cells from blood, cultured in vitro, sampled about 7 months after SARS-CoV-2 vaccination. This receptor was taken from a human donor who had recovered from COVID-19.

This CDR3 is CSASGLAGDDEQFF. In DNA, the CDR3 is TGCAGTGCATCAGGACTAGCGGGAGACGACGAGCAGTTCTTC. The V call is TRBV20-1, the J call TRBJ2-1, with 13 bases identical to TRBD2. CDR1 is DFQATT, CDR2 SNEGSKA, per germline (reference sequence). The CDR3 sequence is 14 residues long. V was pared by 6 bases and J by 10 bases, with 9 bases of the junction left unmatched.